This TCR beta chain was profiled in a study of T cell responses to AZD1222 COVID-19 vaccine listed by TCRdb under 2021. A note on the overall study: A total of approximately 240 trial participants underwent TCR sequencing, of whom 200 to 220 had received two doses of AZD1222 and approximately 25 had received two doses of the MenACWY control vaccine. Enrollment into the trials was organized by age into subgroups of 18-55, 56-69 and 70-plus years, and those subgroups contained approximately 160, 26 and 62 TCR-sequenced participants, respectively.

What the study reported, not specific to this receptor: Participants were mostly white British, with more females than males. The authors suggested clonal diversity may have been underestimated. After two AZD1222 doses, spike-specific TCR breadth and depth were significantly higher than at day 0 and than in MenACWY recipients. The 56-69-year group was small, and its depth increase did not reach significance, likely because of low power. The whole spike protein was spanned by vaccine-associated CD4 TCRs, and dominant responses were seen in regions 160-218 and 743-854. Conclusions about previously exposed vaccinees were limited because only a handful of AZD1222 recipients were SARS-CoV-2 seropositive at baseline. Because no day 14 peak-response samples were available, the repertoires could be characterized only after the peak T cell response. Nearly half of unique spike-specific TCRs reportedly recognized epitopes outside regions mutated in the B.1.351 and B.1.1.7 variants.

V loses 5 bases of germline sequence and J loses 4 bases, and the interval between the two ends is 12 bases. CDR1 is given as SGHRS and CDR2 as YFSETQ, both from the germline V gene. The CDR3 has 13 amino acids, counting the end cysteine and phenylalanine. Only the CDR3 portion is preserved as DNA: 39 bases, with reading frame beginning at the first base. The label giving this sample's time point can be read as: baseline before first vaccination. The treatment or condition tag for this specimen amounts to: meningococcal conjugate vaccine given as trial control. Vaccinee samples came from UK trials COV001 and COV002, including a single-blind randomized controlled phase 2/3 trial of AZD1222 (ChAdOx1 nCoV-19) in healthy adults. For TCRbeta chain sequencing, PBMC samples were collected from trial participants at day 0 and at day 28 after the second dose. With respect to this clone: The antigen this receptor binds is unknown. Qualities for individual bases were not recorded, and no much larger clone is one base off.

The CDR3 regions of human TCRbeta chains were subjected to immunosequencing. The published analysis was carried out like this. TCRs in the repertoires were compared against a reference library of SARS-CoV-2-specific TCRs that had been generated with the MIRA antigen-specificity platform. Breadth meant the fraction of unique TCRs that were SARS-CoV-2-associated, whereas depth meant the fraction of total T cells that were SARS-CoV-2-associated. Each spike-specific TCR was assigned to its reactive spike region and to a CD4 or CD8 class using the MIRA data. Log10-transformed breadth and depth values were compared by one-way ANOVA with Sidak's multiple comparisons tests. Imported from immuneACCESS, the table was reduced by TCRdb to in-frame sequences with V and J called. These copies leave out some clones; in studies compared against another copy, an unresolved V gene accounts for under half, and the cause of the remainder is not known. The V and J calls and clone size come from that table; D and trimming were worked out from the DNA. The sample table contains some 200,000 clones; only one count was recorded for 93% of them. The ten largest make up 0.9% to 1.1% of the sample.

The sequences come from peripheral blood, collected on day 0 of MenACWY control vaccination. The sequence links TRBV5-1 to TRBJ1-2; a tentative D match to TRBD1 spans 6 bases. The TCR was taken from an adult in good health. The base sequence is TGCGCCAGCAGACCCCGGGACACCTATGGCTACACCTTC. This gives the protein CASRPRDTYGYTF.